A selection of T cell receptor beta chains follows, all from one sample in a study of blood T cell repertoires in COVID-19. Here immunoSEQ multiplex PCR was the method, and the copy in TCRdb shows in-frame clones only, minus some. Of approximately 170,000 clones in the sample, about 81% are singletons; the top ten hold roughly a tenth. Sample: peripheral blood. These receptors were obtained from a human donor in a cohort sampled during active COVID-19. Both conserved end residues are part of each CDR3. Each record gives: clone size, V gene, D gene, J gene, CDR3 protein, CDR3 DNA. The D gene is left open where the match is weak. A row's size may be missing; if present it is once, few, many or a size class.

clone size: many; V gene: TRBV6-2/TRBV6-3; D gene: NA; J gene: TRBJ2-1; CDR3 protein: CASSPRGRLFNEQFF; CDR3 DNA: TGTGCCAGCAGCCCCCGGGGGAGGCTTTTCAATGAGCAGTTCTTC
clone size: few; V gene: TRBV11-2; D gene: NA; J gene: TRBJ1-4; CDR3 protein: CASSLRGSNEKLFF; CDR3 DNA: TGTGCCAGCAGCTTAAGGGGCAGCAATGAAAAACTGTTTTTT
clone size: NA; V gene: TRBV7-2; D gene: NA; J gene: TRBJ2-1; CDR3 protein: CASSYPAEDEQFF; CDR3 DNA: TGTGCCAGCAGCTACCCAGCGGAAGATGAGCAGTTCTTC
clone size: NA; V gene: TRBV30; D gene: TRBD1; J gene: TRBJ1-2; CDR3 protein: CAWYAGQGTYTF; CDR3 DNA: TGTGCCTGGTACGCCGGACAGGGGACGTACACCTTC
clone size: NA; V gene: TRBV24-1; D gene: TRBD2; J gene: TRBJ2-4; CDR3 protein: CATSDPSGEAKNIQYF; CDR3 DNA: TGTGCCACCAGTGACCCCAGCGGGGAAGCCAAAAACATTCAGTACTTC
clone size: NA; V gene: TRBV14; D gene: TRBD2; J gene: TRBJ2-7; CDR3 protein: CASSQASGRAHEQYF; CDR3 DNA: TGTGCCAGCAGCCAAGCAAGCGGGAGGGCCCACGAGCAGTACTTC
clone size: NA; V gene: TRBV4-1; D gene: NA; J gene: TRBJ1-1; CDR3 protein: CASSQDLAGDTEAFF; CDR3 DNA: TGCGCCAGCAGCCAAGATTTAGCAGGGGACACTGAAGCTTTCTTT
clone size: NA; V gene: TRBV6-6; D gene: NA; J gene: TRBJ2-7; CDR3 protein: CASAQAPSNEQYF; CDR3 DNA: TGTGCCAGCGCCCAGGCCCCGTCTAATGAGCAGTACTTC
clone size: NA; V gene: TRBV11-2; D gene: TRBD1; J gene: TRBJ1-2; CDR3 protein: CASSSMDRVFSFYGYTF; CDR3 DNA: TGTGCCAGCAGCTCCATGGACAGGGTCTTTTCCTTCTATGGCTACACCTTC
clone size: NA; V gene: TRBV27; D gene: NA; J gene: TRBJ1-4; CDR3 protein: CASSSLGRGEKLFF; CDR3 DNA: TGTGCCAGCAGTTCCCTTGGGAGGGGCGAAAAACTGTTTTTT
clone size: NA; V gene: TRBV27; D gene: TRBD1; J gene: TRBJ1-2; CDR3 protein: CASSYRDRGRDNYGYTF; CDR3 DNA: TGTGCCAGCAGTTACCGGGACAGGGGACGGGATAACTATGGCTACACCTTC
clone size: NA; V gene: TRBV10-1; D gene: TRBD2; J gene: TRBJ2-7; CDR3 protein: CASQFSGSYEQYF; CDR3 DNA: TGCGCCAGCCAGTTTAGCGGGAGCTACGAGCAGTACTTC
clone size: NA; V gene: TRBV11-2; D gene: TRBD1; J gene: TRBJ1-3; CDR3 protein: CASSRDGTGHSSSGNTIYF; CDR3 DNA: TGTGCCAGCAGCCGGGATGGGACAGGACATTCTTCCTCTGGAAACACCATATATTTT
clone size: NA; V gene: TRBV20-1; D gene: NA; J gene: TRBJ2-5; CDR3 protein: CSASLEGTETQYF; CDR3 DNA: TGCAGTGCTAGTTTAGAGGGAACAGAGACCCAGTACTTC
clone size: NA; V gene: TRBV6-2/TRBV6-3; D gene: TRBD1; J gene: TRBJ2-7; CDR3 protein: CASSYQPGQSRYF; CDR3 DNA: TGTGCCAGCAGTTACCAGCCGGGACAGAGTAGGTACTTC
clone size: NA; V gene: TRBV18; D gene: TRBD1; J gene: TRBJ1-1; CDR3 protein: CASSRGTGKNTEAFF; CDR3 DNA: TGTGCCAGCTCACGCGGGACAGGGAAGAACACTGAAGCTTTCTTT
clone size: NA; V gene: TRBV9; D gene: NA; J gene: TRBJ2-3; CDR3 protein: CASSVEGAKDTQYF; CDR3 DNA: TGTGCCAGCAGCGTAGAGGGAGCGAAGGATACGCAGTATTTT
clone size: few; V gene: TRBV3-1/TRBV3-2; D gene: NA; J gene: TRBJ1-2; CDR3 protein: CASSQDSCGDYGYTF; CDR3 DNA: TGTGCCAGCAGCCAAGATTCATGCGGTGACTATGGCTACACCTTC
clone size: NA; V gene: TRBV27; D gene: TRBD1; J gene: TRBJ1-1; CDR3 protein: CASSLLRQGSTEAFF; CDR3 DNA: TGTGCCAGCAGTTTACTTAGACAGGGAAGCACTGAAGCTTTCTTT
clone size: NA; V gene: TRBV4-3; D gene: NA; J gene: TRBJ2-1; CDR3 protein: CASSQDFFNEQFF; CDR3 DNA: TGCGCCAGCAGCCAAGATTTCTTTAATGAGCAGTTCTTC
clone size: few; V gene: TRBV24-1; D gene: TRBD1; J gene: TRBJ2-2; CDR3 protein: CATSDPGGTGVTGELFF; CDR3 DNA: TGTGCCACCAGTGACCCCGGCGGGACAGGGGTCACCGGGGAGCTGTTTTTT
clone size: NA; V gene: TRBV28; D gene: NA; J gene: TRBJ1-4; CDR3 protein: CASSFGGETNEKLFF; CDR3 DNA: TGTGCCAGCAGTTTTGGAGGGGAAACTAATGAAAAACTGTTTTTT
clone size: NA; V gene: TRBV6-5; D gene: NA; J gene: TRBJ1-1; CDR3 protein: CASKQGHTNTEAFF; CDR3 DNA: TGTGCCAGCAAGCAAGGACACACGAACACTGAAGCTTTCTTT
clone size: once; V gene: TRBV10-3; D gene: TRBD1; J gene: TRBJ2-5; CDR3 protein: CAISDNTDAGQGPGTQYF; CDR3 DNA: TGTGCCATCAGTGATAACACAGATGCGGGACAGGGTCCGGGGACCCAGTACTTC
clone size: NA; V gene: TRBV10-1; D gene: TRBD2; J gene: TRBJ2-7; CDR3 protein: CASSEASGRDEQYF; CDR3 DNA: TGCGCCAGCAGTGAGGCTAGCGGGCGGGACGAGCAGTACTTC
clone size: NA; V gene: TRBV7-3; D gene: NA; J gene: TRBJ2-3; CDR3 protein: CASSLMLGLKGADTQYF; CDR3 DNA: TGTGCCAGCAGCTTAATGCTTGGTCTTAAGGGGGCAGATACGCAGTATTTT
clone size: NA; V gene: TRBV5-1; D gene: TRBD1; J gene: TRBJ1-2; CDR3 protein: CASRYGTGSEVGYTF; CDR3 DNA: TGCGCCAGCAGATACGGGACAGGGTCTGAGGTTGGCTACACCTTC
clone size: NA; V gene: TRBV19; D gene: TRBD1; J gene: TRBJ2-7; CDR3 protein: CASGTGRYEQYF; CDR3 DNA: TGTGCCAGCGGGACAGGGCGCTACGAGCAGTACTTC
clone size: few; V gene: TRBV15; D gene: NA; J gene: TRBJ1-2; CDR3 protein: CATSLGAWTTSLPHPGYTF; CDR3 DNA: TGTGCCACCAGCCTGGGGGCTTGGACGACCTCCCTCCCTCATCCCGGCTACACCTTC
clone size: NA; V gene: TRBV28; D gene: NA; J gene: TRBJ1-4; CDR3 protein: CASSARERLTEKLFF; CDR3 DNA: TGTGCCAGCAGTGCCCGGGAAAGGTTGACTGAAAAACTGTTTTTT
clone size: NA; V gene: TRBV10-2; D gene: NA; J gene: TRBJ2-5; CDR3 protein: CASSVEEETQYF; CDR3 DNA: TGCGCCAGCAGTGTAGAGGAAGAGACCCAGTACTTC
clone size: once; V gene: TRBV27; D gene: NA; J gene: TRBJ1-1; CDR3 protein: CASRSMNTEAFF; CDR3 DNA: TGTGCCAGCCGTTCTATGAACACTGAAGCTTTCTTT
clone size: NA; V gene: TRBV6-5; D gene: TRBD1; J gene: TRBJ1-2; CDR3 protein: CASSLHGGQNYGYTF; CDR3 DNA: TGTGCCAGCAGTCTTCATGGGGGACAGAACTATGGCTACACCTTC
clone size: NA; V gene: TRBV5-4; D gene: NA; J gene: TRBJ2-5; CDR3 protein: CASSHRETQYF; CDR3 DNA: TGTGCCAGCAGCCACAGGGAGACCCAGTACTTC
clone size: NA; V gene: TRBV7-8; D gene: TRBD1; J gene: TRBJ2-7; CDR3 protein: CASSYRTGGYEQYF; CDR3 DNA: TGTGCCAGCAGCTACCGGACAGGGGGCTACGAGCAGTACTTC
clone size: NA; V gene: TRBV7-2; D gene: TRBD2; J gene: TRBJ2-5; CDR3 protein: CASTSSTSGSGGETQYF; CDR3 DNA: TGTGCCAGCACCTCCTCGACTAGCGGGAGCGGCGGAGAGACCCAGTACTTC
clone size: NA; V gene: TRBV6-6; D gene: NA; J gene: TRBJ2-7; CDR3 protein: CAVSGGGVYEQYF; CDR3 DNA: TGTGCCGTCTCGGGCGGAGGGGTCTACGAGCAGTACTTC